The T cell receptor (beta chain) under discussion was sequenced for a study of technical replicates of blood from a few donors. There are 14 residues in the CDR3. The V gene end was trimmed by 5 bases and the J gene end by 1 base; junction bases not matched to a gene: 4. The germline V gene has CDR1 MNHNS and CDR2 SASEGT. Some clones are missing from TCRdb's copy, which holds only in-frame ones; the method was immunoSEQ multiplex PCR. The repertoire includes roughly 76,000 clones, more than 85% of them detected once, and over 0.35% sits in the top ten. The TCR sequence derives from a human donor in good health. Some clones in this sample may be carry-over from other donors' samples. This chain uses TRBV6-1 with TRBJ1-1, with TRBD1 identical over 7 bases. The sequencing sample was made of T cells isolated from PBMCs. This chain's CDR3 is CASSTGVTNTEAFF. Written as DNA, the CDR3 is TGTGCCAGCAGTACAGGGGTCACGAACACTGAAGCTTTCTTT.